This TCR beta chain was retrieved from a study of blood T cell repertoires in COVID-19. The V gene lost 3 bases and the J gene lost 5 bases, with 12 bases spanning the gap. CDR1 is KGHDR, CDR2 SFDVKD, per germline. The CDR3 is made up of 14 amino acids. Clones were read by immunoSEQ multiplex PCR, and TCRdb kept only the in-frame ones, dropping some. The sample holds about 500,000 clones, 75% to 90% seen once. The receptor was derived from a young man with COVID-19, enrolled during active disease. The J gene is TRBJ1-1, the V gene TRBV24-1; tentatively, D is TRBD1 (6 bases). Sample: peripheral blood. CDR3 region: CATSDEEGGTEAFF. The CDR3 nucleotides are TGTGCCACCAGTGATGAGGAGGGGGGGACTGAAGCTTTCTTT.